These 14 T cell receptor beta chains were sequenced from one sample in a study of blood T cell repertoires in COVID-19. The method was immunoSEQ multiplex PCR; TCRdb's version includes in-frame clones alone and lacks a portion of them. Of hundreds of thousands of clones in the sample, roughly 86% were seen once. Sequenced: peripheral blood. The source is a woman aged 80 or older with COVID-19, enrolled during active disease.

J is TRBJ1-4 and V is TRBV2, with TRBD1 identical over 8 bases. After removal of 3 bases from V and 6 bases from J, the junction contained 6 bases not matched to a gene. The CDR3 covers 15 residues. Germline CDR1 reads SNHLY; CDR2 reads FYNNEI. The CDR3 bases are TGTGCCAGCAGTGATGGGGGACAGGTATATGAAAAACTGTTTTTT. Amino acids: CASSDGGQVYEKLFF.

The chain joins TRBV5-1 to TRBJ1-2; D is uncertain. Germline assignment: CDR1 SGHRS and CDR2 YFSETQ. The length of the CDR3 is 14 residues. Trimming removed 1 base from V and 0 bases from J, with 7 bases in between. The CDR3 region has the DNA TGCGCCAGCAGCTTGATGACATCTAACTATGGCTACACCTTC. Translating it yields CASSLMTSNYGYTF.

The chain uses TRBV24-1 and TRBJ2-1; the match to TRBD1 covers 12 bases. Trimming took 3 bases from V and 9 from J; bases not matched to a gene: 5. CDR1 is KGHDR and CDR2 is SFDVKD in the germline V gene. CDR3 length equals 15 residues. CDR3 DNA: TGTGCCACCAGTGATCCGGGACAGGGGGCCGGTGAGCAGTTCTTC. Translated, it gives CATSDPGQGAGEQFF.

This clone has only one observation. The chain is built from TRBV5-1 and TRBJ2-1; the D gene is possibly TRBD2 (6 bases). Trimming removed 4 bases at V and 4 bases at J, with 15 bases between. The CDR3 loop spans 15 amino acids. Germline V lookup: CDR1 SGHRS, CDR2 YFSETQ. The CDR3 here is CASSGSSGPYNEQFF. The CDR3, as DNA: TGCGCCAGCAGCGGTTCAAGCGGGCCATACAATGAGCAGTTCTTC.

The V gene is TRBV5-1, the J gene TRBJ2-3, with D possibly TRBD2 on 5 matching bases. V was clipped by 0 bases and J by 4 bases, with 12 bases between them. This CDR3 spans 15 amino acids. Germline CDR1 and CDR2: SGHRS and YFSETQ. CDR3 in amino acids: CASSLERPSSDTQYF. The CDR3 DNA reads as TGCGCCAGCAGCTTGGAGAGACCTAGCTCAGATACGCAGTATTTT.

The chain combines TRBV28 with TRBJ1-2; 8 positions agree with TRBD1. After removal of 6 bases from V and 2 bases from J, the junction contained 2 bases not matched to a gene. Germline V CDR1 and CDR2: MDHEN, SYDVKM. There are 13 residues in the CDR3. The CDR3 protein is CASSPGGNYGYTF. The CDR3 DNA sequence: TGTGCCAGCAGCCCAGGGGGCAACTATGGCTACACCTTC.

This chain uses TRBV12-2 with TRBJ2-7; the D call TRBD1 from the table was never checked on the DNA. TRBV12-2 is a pseudogene. This CDR3 contains 14 residues. CDR3 sequence: CASRFWDINYEQYV. The CDR3 region has the DNA TGTGCAAGTCGCTTTTGGGACATAAATTACGAGCAGTACGTC.

This sequence joins TRBV7-3 and TRBJ1-1; the D is unclear. V was trimmed by 2 bases and J by 4 bases, leaving 11 bases between them. The CDR3 spans 14 residues. CDR1 is SGHTA, CDR2 FQGTGA, per germline. CDR3 in amino acids: CASSLGVVGTEAFF. CDR3 bases: TGTGCCAGCAGCTTAGGAGTAGTGGGCACTGAAGCTTTCTTT.

This clone came up once. The V and J genes are TRBV28 and TRBJ2-1, with D possibly TRBD1 on 6 matching bases. Between the trimmed V and J ends, which lost 5 bases and 9 bases, there was a span of 23 bases. This CDR3 spans 16 amino acids. Germline-derived CDR1 and CDR2 are MDHEN and SYDVKM. The CDR3 protein is CASSPPELIQGTEQFF. CDR3 in DNA: TGTGCCAGCAGTCCACCCGAACTTATTCAGGGGACTGAGCAGTTCTTC.

V and J are TRBV11-3 and TRBJ1-2, with 8 bases lining up with TRBD1. In germline, CDR1 is SGHNT, CDR2 YENEEA. The length of the CDR3 is 13 residues. J gave up 14 bases and V 4 bases, and 12 bases lay outside the gene matches. As DNA, the CDR3 is TGTGCCAGCAGCTCCGGACAGGGAAATGGGCGTACCTTC. Encoded protein: CASSSGQGNGRTF.

This chain links TRBV20-1 with TRBJ1-1; D call uncertain. V was pared by 8 bases and J by 5 bases, with 12 bases between. Per germline, CDR1 DFQATT and CDR2 SNEGSKA (reference sequence). This CDR3 is 11 amino acids long. The CDR3: CSQKGETEAFF. CDR3 DNA: TGCAGTCAAAAGGGAGAGACTGAAGCTTTCTTT.

The chain combines TRBV28 with TRBJ1-6; 7 nucleotides match TRBD1. The V segment lost 6 bases and the J segment 6 bases; nucleotides outside the gene matches: 8. The CDR3 loop spans 15 amino acids. CDR1 is MDHEN and CDR2 is SYDVKM in the germline V gene. CDR3 in amino acids: CASSASTGSNSPLHF. CDR3 DNA: TGTGCCAGCAGCGCATCGACAGGGAGTAATTCACCCCTCCACTTT.

The chain has TRBV7-9 and TRBJ2-1; 7 bases fit TRBD2. This CDR3 spans 15 amino acids. J gave up 0 bases and V 1 base, and 0 bases lay outside the gene matches. The germline V gene encodes CDR1 SEHNR and CDR2 FQNEAQ (reference sequence). The CDR3 reads CASSLGTSSYNEQFF. The CDR3 nucleotides are TGTGCCAGCAGCTTAGGGACTAGCTCCTACAATGAGCAGTTCTTC. Combining the CDR3 with reference TRBV7-9 and TRBJ2-1 gives the whole variable domain DTGVSQNPRHKITKRGQNVTFRCDPISEHNRLYWYRQTLGQGPEFLTYFQNEAQLEKSRLLSDRFSAERPKGSFSTLEIQRTEQGDSAMYLCASSLGTSSYNEQFFGPGTRLTVL.

The V and J genes are TRBV5-1 and TRBJ2-3; 15 bases align to TRBD2. V was pared by 3 bases and J by 5 bases, with 7 bases of the junction left unmatched. Germline V gene lookup returns CDR1 SGHRS and CDR2 YFSETQ. CDR3 length equals 17 residues. The CDR3 DNA reads TGCGCCAGCAGCTCCGGGACTAGCGGGGGGTATAGAGATACGCAGTATTTT. Protein product: CASSSGTSGGYRDTQYF.